This T cell receptor (beta chain) was captured by sequencing in a study of post-analysis software for immune sequencing data. Turning to the study itself: As for disease course, relapsing-remitting, secondary progressive and progressive-relapsing multiple sclerosis were all included. Study-level points and caveats: TRBV5-6, TRBV5-1 and TRBV20-1 belonged to a set of five TRBV segments that were more frequent in patients than controls. F measure showed strong co-clustering of same-batch samples. Controls showed significantly higher normalized Chao1 diversity than did multiple sclerosis patients.

This clonotype was observed a handful of times. Its specificity is unknown. Trimming took 5 bases from V and 1 from J, leaving 12 bases between them. This CDR3 comprises 15 residues. Built from TCR beta cDNA, the libraries had unique molecular identifiers in them. cDNA molecules numbering roughly 0.5 million came from approximately 1 to 10 million T cells. TCRdb reanalysed the PCR reads using MiXCR and keeps one entry per CDR3 protein. The sample yields about 200,000 distinct CDR3 sequences, approximately 30% seen once. This sequence was found in a girl under 18 with multiple sclerosis. Sequencing was done on a sample of blood. The chain combines TRBV12-3 or TRBV12-4 with TRBJ2-1; weak D call: TRBD2 (7 bases). The CDR3 DNA sequence: TGTGCCAGCAGTGGTAGGGGGGGGTCCTACAATGAGCAGTTCTTC. Its translation: CASSGRGGSYNEQFF.